What follows are 13 T cell receptor beta chains derived from one specimen sequenced in a study of T cells in Graves' hyperthyroidism and ophthalmopathy. It was RNA transcripts that yielded the amplified TCR beta CDR3 regions. A set of HTBI primers served as the primers for a first-round RT-PCR of the TCR CDR3. TCRdb re-called the multiplex PCR reads through MiXCR, storing one row per CDR3 protein. The data show approximately 620,000 distinct CDR3 sequences, roughly 15% seen once. The material sequenced was blood. These receptors were obtained from a woman in her 40s with Graves' ophthalmopathy.

To note about this clonotype: A much larger clone is a single base away; this may be a read error. This chain uses TRBV2 with TRBJ2-7, with D tentatively TRBD1 (6 bases). The J call may be wrong; the DNA end is better matched by TRBJ2-1. Germline CDR1 reads SNHLY; CDR2 reads FYNNEI. The CDR3 is 15 residues long. The CDR3 nucleotides are TGTGCCAGCAGTGAATTGGGGGCCCTCTCCTACGAGCAGTTCTTC. Amino acid sequence: CASSELGALSYEQFF.

This clonotype has ten or more counts. The chain combines TRBV3-1 with TRBJ1-3, with 11 bases matching TRBD1. Trimming took 8 bases from V and 7 from J; bases not matched to a gene: 10. Germline V gene sequence: CDR1 LGHDT, CDR2 YNNKEL (reference sequence). The CDR3 sequence is 15 residues long. CDR3 DNA: TGTGCCAGCGTGCGGACAGGGGGCTCGGGGAACACCATATATTTT. The encoded protein is CASVRTGGSGNTIYF.

This clonotype has at least ten counts. The chain employs TRBV28 and TRBJ2-3; 8 bases map to TRBD2. V lost 7 bases to trimming and J lost 7 bases; unmatched junction nucleotides: 25. The CDR3 length is 19 residues. From germline, CDR1 is MDHEN and CDR2 SYDVKM. The CDR3 here is CASTSGGGIAATVPNTQYF. CDR3 nucleotide sequence: TGTGCCAGCACTTCGGGGGGGGGAATAGCGGCCACAGTACCAAATACGCAGTATTTT.

This clonotype has ten or more counts. The gene calls are TRBV20-1 and TRBJ2-3; 9 positions agree with TRBD2. Germline-derived CDR1 and CDR2 are DFQATT and SNEGSKA (reference sequence). This CDR3 spans 14 amino acids. The J segment lost 2 bases and the V segment lost 4 bases, leaving 4 bases of the junction unmatched. The CDR3 reads CSAISGSNTDTQYF. CDR3 bases: TGCAGTGCTATTAGCGGGAGTAACACAGATACGCAGTATTTT.

This clonotype was seen repeatedly, ten times or more. V is TRBV2 and J is TRBJ2-3; 8 positions agree with TRBD2. Germline V gene sequence: CDR1 SNHLY, CDR2 FYNNEI. CDR3 length equals 16 residues. V gave up 3 bases and J gave up 2 bases; unmatched junction bases: 7. CDR3 residues: CASSDRGGHPTDTQYF. CDR3 in DNA: TGTGCCAGCAGTGATCGCGGGGGGCACCCCACAGATACGCAGTATTTT.

The rearrangement links TRBV6-1 to TRBJ1-1, with D possibly TRBD1 on 5 matching bases. Germline CDR1 MNHNS, CDR2 SASEGT. The CDR3 consists of 13 residues. Trimming removed 6 bases from V and 1 base from J, with 9 bases in between. The CDR3 spells CASSDSGNTEAFF. The CDR3 DNA reads as TGTGCCAGCAGCGACAGCGGGAACACTGAAGCTTTCTTT.

The chain recombines TRBV7-3 with TRBJ2-2; no reliable D call. Germline V lookup: CDR1 SGHTA, CDR2 FQGTGA. Trimming removed 5 bases at V and 4 bases at J, with 11 bases between. CDR3 size: 14 residues. The CDR3 loop reads CASSPSVVTGELFF. DNA of the CDR3: TGTGCCAGCAGCCCGTCGGTTGTCACCGGGGAGCTGTTTTTT.

In this sample, this clonotype turned up many times. In nucleotides, the CDR3 is TGTGCCAGCAGCTATAGCGGGGGGGCCTCTGATACGCAGTATTTT. Amino acids: CASSYSGGASDTQYF. The J gene is TRBJ2-3, the V gene TRBV7-2; 11 nucleotides agree with TRBD2. There are 15 residues in the CDR3. Per the germline V gene, CDR1 is SGHTA and CDR2 is FQGNSA. J was trimmed by 6 bases and V by 4 bases; bases with no gene match: 6.

This clonotype was recorded many times. The chain recombines TRBV11-2 with TRBJ2-7, with D unresolved. This CDR3 region has 13 residues. CDR1 is SGHAT and CDR2 is FQNNGV in the germline V gene. The V gene lost 8 bases and the J gene lost 6 bases, with 17 bases spanning the gap. The CDR3 DNA reads as TGTGCCAGCGGGCACAGTACGTATTCCGAGCAGTACTTC. Translation gives CASGHSTYSEQYF.

The V gene is TRBV6-1, the J gene TRBJ1-1, with D possibly TRBD1 on 5 matching bases. Germline assignment: CDR1 MNHNS and CDR2 SASEGT. This CDR3 comprises 16 residues. Trimming took off 5 bases at V and 0 bases at J, with 16 bases between the two ends. The CDR3 nucleotides are TGTGCCAGCAGTCGACAGTTCGGATTGATGAACACTGAAGCTTTCTTT. Its translation is CASSRQFGLMNTEAFF.

This clonotype was recorded many times. This chain links TRBV18 with TRBJ2-7, with 8 bases fitting TRBD2. This CDR3 is built from 13 residues. Trimming cost V 5 bases and J 6 bases; bases outside gene matches: 6. Per germline, CDR1 KGHSH and CDR2 LQKENI. CDR3 sequence (DNA): TGTGCCAGCTCATACGGACTAGCTGGCGAGCAGTACTTC. This sequence encodes CASSYGLAGEQYF.

This clonotype showed up many times. This chain joins TRBV2 and TRBJ2-5; TRBD1 aligns across 8 bases. The CDR3 length is 15 residues. V lost 7 bases to trimming and J lost 5 bases; unmatched junction nucleotides: 12. CDR1 SNHLY and CDR2 FYNNEI come from the germline V gene. CDR3 amino acids: CASNPGQGGGETQYF. The CDR3 nucleotides are TGTGCCAGCAACCCAGGACAGGGAGGAGGCGAGACCCAGTACTTC. The variable domain in full, with the rest retrieved from reference TRBV2 and TRBJ2-5, is EPEVTQTPSHQVTQMGQEVILRCVPISNHLYFYWYRQILGQKVEFLVSFYNNEISEKSEIFDDQFSVERPDGSNFTLKIRSTKLEDSAMYFCASNPGQGGGETQYFGPGTRLLVL.

The chain links TRBV3-1 to TRBJ2-1; 7 bases fit TRBD1. J lost 0 bases, V lost 2 bases, and 22 bases had no gene match. This CDR3 comprises 22 residues. The germline CDR1 and CDR2 sequences are LGHDT and YNNKEL (reference sequence). The CDR3 loop reads CASSQHKLTGKMLGSSYNEQFF. The CDR3 coding sequence is TGTGCCAGCAGCCAACATAAACTGACAGGGAAGATGTTGGGTAGCTCCTACAATGAGCAGTTCTTC.